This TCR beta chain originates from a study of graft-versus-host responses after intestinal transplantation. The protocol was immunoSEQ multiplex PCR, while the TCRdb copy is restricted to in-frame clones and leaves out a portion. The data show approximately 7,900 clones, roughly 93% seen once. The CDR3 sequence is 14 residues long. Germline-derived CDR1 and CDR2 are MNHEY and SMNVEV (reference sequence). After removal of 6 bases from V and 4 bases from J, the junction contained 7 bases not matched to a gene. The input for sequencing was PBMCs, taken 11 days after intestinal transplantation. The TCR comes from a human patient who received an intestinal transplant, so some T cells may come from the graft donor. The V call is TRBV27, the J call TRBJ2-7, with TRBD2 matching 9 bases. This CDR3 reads CASSSGLAPYEQYF. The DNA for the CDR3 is TGTGCCAGCAGCTCGGGACTAGCCCCATACGAGCAGTACTTC.